Listed below are T cell receptor beta chains from one sample, sequenced in a study of blood T cell repertoires in COVID-19. Measured with immunoSEQ multiplex PCR; TCRdb has only the in-frame clones, and not every one. Of about 200,000 clones listed, 89% are singletons. The sample comprised PBMCs or T cells enriched from blood (not recorded which). The receptor source for this set is a woman aged 25 to 39 with acute COVID-19. Both conserved end residues are part of each CDR3. The D gene is left open where the match is weak. A row's size may be missing; if present it is once, few, many or a size class.

d_gene: TRBD2
v_gene: TRBV6-4
j_gene: TRBJ2-5
abundance: -
CDR3nt: TGTGCCAGCAGTCCCACTAGCGGGGGACAAGAGACCCAGTACTTC
CDR3aa: CASSPTSGGQETQYF

d_gene: -
v_gene: TRBV11-2
j_gene: TRBJ2-7
abundance: -
CDR3nt: TGTGCCAGCAGCTTGGAGCCGTACGAGCAGTACTTC
CDR3aa: CASSLEPYEQYF

d_gene: TRBD1
v_gene: TRBV4-1
j_gene: TRBJ2-1
abundance: -
CDR3nt: TGCGCCAGCAGCCAAGATAGGACAGGGGGCGCGATTGGTGAGCAGTTCTTC
CDR3aa: CASSQDRTGGAIGEQFF

d_gene: TRBD2
v_gene: TRBV3-1/TRBV3-2
j_gene: TRBJ2-5
abundance: -
CDR3nt: TGTGCCAGCAGCCTCTCCTTTGGGACTAGCATAGAGACCCAGTACTTC
CDR3aa: CASSLSFGTSIETQYF

d_gene: -
v_gene: TRBV3-1/TRBV3-2
j_gene: TRBJ1-1
abundance: -
CDR3nt: TGTGCCAGCAGCCAAGATCCAACAGCCACTGAAGCTTTCTTT
CDR3aa: CASSQDPTATEAFF

d_gene: -
v_gene: TRBV28
j_gene: TRBJ2-7
abundance: -
CDR3nt: TGTGCCAGCAGTCCACAGGGCCGGTACGAGCAGTACTTC
CDR3aa: CASSPQGRYEQYF

d_gene: -
v_gene: TRBV21-1
j_gene: TRBJ1-5
abundance: -
CDR3nt: TGTGCCAGCAGCAGAGGGGGCAGGGGCAATCAGCCCCAGCATTTT
CDR3aa: CASSRGGRGNQPQHF

d_gene: TRBD1
v_gene: TRBV7-9
j_gene: TRBJ2-7
abundance: -
CDR3nt: TGTGCCAGCAGCTTAAGGAGTGGGACAGCTAATCCCGAGCAGTACTTC
CDR3aa: CASSLRSGTANPEQYF

d_gene: TRBD1
v_gene: TRBV4-3
j_gene: TRBJ1-5
abundance: -
CDR3nt: TGCGCCAGCAGCCAAGATAGGACAGGACGGGGCAATCAGCCCCAGCATTTT
CDR3aa: CASSQDRTGRGNQPQHF

d_gene: -
v_gene: TRBV2
j_gene: TRBJ1-5
abundance: -
CDR3nt: TGTGCCAGCAGTGCCGGCAGGGACAATCAGCCCCAGCATTTT
CDR3aa: CASSAGRDNQPQHF

d_gene: -
v_gene: TRBV28
j_gene: TRBJ2-4
abundance: -
CDR3nt: TGTGCCAGCAGTTTAGGGCAGGGTCGGAACATTCAGTACTTC
CDR3aa: CASSLGQGRNIQYF

d_gene: TRBD2
v_gene: TRBV3-1/TRBV3-2
j_gene: TRBJ2-1
abundance: few
CDR3nt: TGTGCCAGCAGCCGAGCGGACCTAGCGGGCAATGAGCAGTTCTTC
CDR3aa: CASSRADLAGNEQFF

d_gene: -
v_gene: TRBV6-5
j_gene: TRBJ1-2
abundance: -
CDR3nt: TGTGCCAGCAGGAACGGACAGATGTATGGCTACACCTTC
CDR3aa: CASRNGQMYGYTF

d_gene: TRBD1
v_gene: TRBV2
j_gene: TRBJ1-2
abundance: -
CDR3nt: TGTGCCAGCAGTGAAAGACAGGGGGCCCATAACTATGGCTACACCTTC
CDR3aa: CASSERQGAHNYGYTF

d_gene: TRBD1
v_gene: TRBV5-1
j_gene: TRBJ2-7
abundance: -
CDR3nt: TGCGCCAGCAGCTGGGGGACAGCTAGCTACGAGCAGTACTTC
CDR3aa: CASSWGTASYEQYF

d_gene: TRBD2
v_gene: TRBV4-1
j_gene: TRBJ2-7
abundance: few
CDR3nt: TGCGCCAGCAGCCAAGATGGGACTAGCCCTGCCTACGAGCAGTACTTC
CDR3aa: CASSQDGTSPAYEQYF

d_gene: TRBD2
v_gene: TRBV7-2
j_gene: TRBJ2-3
abundance: -
CDR3nt: TGTGCCAGCAGCTTAGATCCCAGACTAGCGGGGGGGAATACGCAGTATTTT
CDR3aa: CASSLDPRLAGGNTQYF